These 12 T cell receptor beta chains came from one sample sequenced in a study of OX40 agonist ivuxolimab in advanced cancers. Sequenced by immunoSEQ multiplex PCR; TCRdb stores in-frame clones only, minus some. This sample carries about 60,000 clones, about 90% of them seen once, and the ten largest clones take more than 13%. The sequencing used CD4+ or CD8+ T cells sorted from blood, collected in a trial of the OX40 agonist ivuxolimab. Receptor source: an adult with an advanced solid tumor such as melanoma, head and neck, liver or kidney cancer.

The chain links TRBV5-1 to TRBJ2-7, with TRBD1 matching over 7 bases. The V gene end was trimmed by 4 bases and the J gene end by 7 bases; junction bases not matched to a gene: 14. The germline gives CDR1 SGHRS, CDR2 YFSETQ. The CDR3 spans 15 residues. CDR3 in DNA: TGCGCCAGCAGCGACTACAAGGACAGGTCTAGGGAGCAGTACTTC. This translates into CASSDYKDRSREQYF.

The chain combines TRBV7-3 with TRBJ2-7; unclear D gene. This CDR3 contains 15 residues. V was pared by 1 base and J by 5 bases, with 15 bases between. Germline V gene lookup returns CDR1 SGHTA and CDR2 FQGTGA. CDR3 bases: TGTGCCAGCAGCTTAATTAGTGCTAGAAAGGACGAGCAGTACTTC. Translated: CASSLISARKDEQYF.

In DNA, the CDR3 is TGTGCCAGCAGTTTATTCGGGAGATCCTACAATGAGCAGTTCTTC. Translated, it gives CASSLFGRSYNEQFF. V and J are TRBV28 and TRBJ2-1; possible D gene TRBD2, 6 bases. CDR3 length equals 15 residues. The V gene's germline CDR1 is MDHEN and CDR2 SYDVKM. The ends were cut back, 1 base at V and 1 base at J, with 8 bases in the middle.

This clone was counted a few times. The chain links TRBV28 to TRBJ2-7; 10 bases align to TRBD1. This CDR3 has 16 amino acids. The V gene end was trimmed by 5 bases and the J gene end by 9 bases; junction bases not matched to a gene: 16. Germline lookup yields CDR1 MDHEN and CDR2 SYDVKM. DNA of the CDR3: TGTGCCAGCAGTCCCGGGTTTTGGACAGGGGGTTTCGGGCAGTACTTC. It encodes CASSPGFWTGGFGQYF.

The chain is built from TRBV7-3 and TRBJ2-1; TRBD2 aligns across 12 bases. The CDR3 sequence is 15 residues long. The ends lost 5 bases at V and 7 bases at J; junction bases unmatched: 6. The germline V gene encodes CDR1 SGHTA and CDR2 FQGTGA. The CDR3 nucleotides read TGTGCCAGCAGCCCGACTAGCGGGAGTATAAATGAGCAGTTCTTC. It is translated as CASSPTSGSINEQFF.

V and J are TRBV10-3 and TRBJ2-5; no clear D gene. This CDR3 spans 12 amino acids. Trimming removed 6 bases at V and 5 bases at J, with 10 bases between. Germline V gene sequence: CDR1 ENHRY, CDR2 SYGVKD. The CDR3 region has the DNA TGTGCCATCAGGGGGTTTGGGGAGACCCAGTACTTC. It encodes CAIRGFGETQYF.

This chain links TRBV4-2 with TRBJ2-7; 10 positions match TRBD2. V dropped 1 base and J dropped 4; count of bases not matched to a gene: 4. The CDR3 is 15 amino acids. The germline gives CDR1 LGHNA, CDR2 YNFKEQ. CDR3 amino acids: CASSQGVAGGYEQYF. The CDR3 DNA sequence: TGTGCCAGCAGCCAAGGGGTAGCGGGAGGATACGAGCAGTACTTC.

The rearrangement joins TRBV28 to TRBJ2-1, with TRBD2 identical over 13 bases. The CDR3 contains 20 residues. The V and J ends lost 4 bases and 4 bases, in that order; junction bases with no gene match: 16. The germline gives CDR1 MDHEN, CDR2 SYDVKM. Here the CDR3 DNA reads TGTGCCAGCAGTTCCCAGGGACTAGCGGGAACCGGGGGGGTTTACAATGAGCAGTTCTTC. This encodes CASSSQGLAGTGGVYNEQFF.

The chain couples TRBV2 to TRBJ1-5, with TRBD1 as a possible D gene (6 bases). V was clipped by 4 bases and J by 3 bases, with 10 bases between them. The CDR3 has 14 amino acids. The V gene's germline CDR1 is SNHLY and CDR2 FYNNEI. For the CDR3, the DNA is TGTGCCAGCAGTGGGGGGCTTACCAATCAGCCCCAGCATTTT. The encoded protein is CASSGGLTNQPQHF.

This clone was counted between two and nine times. The chain is built from TRBV7-2 and TRBJ1-5, with D perhaps TRBD1 (6 bases). The CDR3 length is 14 residues. The V gene's germline CDR1 is SGHTA and CDR2 FQGNSA. Trimming removed 5 bases from V and 9 bases from J, with 17 bases in between. The CDR3 bases are TGTGCCAGCAGCCGGGACACCCGGGAATCGCCCCAGCATTTT. It translates to CASSRDTRESPQHF. The whole variable domain, filled in from reference TRBV7-2 and TRBJ1-5, reads GAGVSQSPSNKVTEKGKDVELRCDPISGHTALYWYRQSLGQGLEFLIYFQGNSAPDKSGLPSDRFSAERTGGSVSTLTIQRTQQEDSAVYLCASSRDTRESPQHFGDGTRLSIL.

The chain uses TRBV29-1 and TRBJ2-1, with D perhaps TRBD2 (6 bases). Germline CDR1 is SQVTM and CDR2 is ANQGSEA. Trimming removed 5 bases at V and 3 bases at J, with 20 bases between. CDR3 length: 16 amino acids. The chain's CDR3 is CSVQGLGGNFYNEQFF. In DNA, the CDR3 is TGCAGCGTTCAAGGGCTGGGAGGAAACTTCTACAATGAGCAGTTCTTC.

The chain combines TRBV28 with TRBJ1-3; no clear D. V lost 5 bases to trimming and J lost 4 bases, with 6 bases between them. The germline V gene has CDR1 MDHEN and CDR2 SYDVKM. This CDR3 has 12 residues. DNA for the CDR3: TGTGCCAGCAGTCCATTCGGAAACACCATATATTTT. Amino acids: CASSPFGNTIYF.